These 24 T cell receptor beta chains originate from one sample sequenced in a study of T cell repertoires in cytomegalovirus infection. MiXCR, applied by TCRdb to the reads, yields one record per CDR3 protein. The table includes over 150,000 distinct CDR3 sequences, approximately 20% detected once. The specimen was PBMCs. These receptors all stem from a human donor in good health (CMV status not recorded). Some clones in this sample may be carry-over from other donors' samples.

This clonotype was detected ten times or more. V is TRBV11-3 and J is TRBJ1-4; tentatively, D is TRBD1 (6 bases). The germline gives CDR1 SGHNT, CDR2 YENEEA. V lost 3 bases and J 3 bases, leaving 8 bases between the germline ends. This CDR3 region has 14 residues. The CDR3 DNA is TGTGCCAGCAGCTTCAGGGGTTCTAATGAAAAACTGTTTTTT. Residues: CASSFRGSNEKLFF.

V is TRBV15 and J is TRBJ2-1; 10 bases align to TRBD1. V lost 1 base to trimming and J lost 6 bases; unmatched junction nucleotides: 6. The CDR3 spans 16 residues. CDR1 and CDR2 (germline): LNHNV, YYDKDF (reference sequence). The CDR3 protein is CATSRGDRGVGNEQFF. CDR3 coding DNA: TGTGCCACCAGCAGAGGGGACAGGGGCGTAGGCAATGAGCAGTTCTTC.

The chain carries TRBV29-1 and TRBJ1-1, with TRBD1 matching over 7 bases. CDR1 is SQVTM, CDR2 ANQGSEA, per germline. The CDR3 has 16 residues. The J segment lost 0 bases and the V segment lost 7 bases, leaving 14 bases of the junction unmatched. CDR3: CSAVDRVTTMNTEAFF. The DNA of the CDR3 is TGCAGCGCCGTAGACAGGGTGACAACCATGAACACTGAAGCTTTCTTT.

Concerning this clonotype itself: This may be a read error: a much more frequent sequence differs by one nucleotide. Because the CDR3 is missing its conserved closing phenylalanine or tryptophan, this is likely a read error. V usage is TRBV28 and J usage is TRBJ2-2; 9 nucleotides line up with TRBD1. This CDR3 contains 16 residues. V trimming: 6 bases; J trimming: 6 bases; junction bases outside the gene matches: 11. Germline loops: CDR1 MDHEN, CDR2 SYDVKM. The CDR3 protein is CASRTPGQGESGELFS. The CDR3 DNA reads TGTGCCAGCAGAACTCCGGGACAGGGAGAGTCCGGGGAGCTGTTTTCT.

The J gene is TRBJ2-2, the V gene TRBV13, with D possibly being TRBD1 or TRBD2 (5 bases each). Germline assignment: CDR1 PRHDT and CDR2 FYEKMQ (reference sequence). V was trimmed by 2 bases and J by 5 bases, leaving 18 bases between them. The length of the CDR3 is 17 residues. The CDR3 coding sequence is TGTGCCAGCAGCTTAATGCGACAGACTATCGGGACCGGGGAGCTGTTTTTT. Residues: CASSLMRQTIGTGELFF.

The CDR3 protein is CASSQDQAGGSYNEQFF. The CDR3 DNA reads TGCGCCAGCAGCCAAGATCAAGCGGGGGGCTCCTACAATGAGCAGTTCTTC. The chain joins TRBV4-3 to TRBJ2-1; TRBD2 aligns across 9 bases. CDR1 LGHNA and CDR2 YSLEER come from the germline V gene. CDR3 size: 17 residues. V was clipped by 0 bases and J by 0 bases; unmatched bases: 3.

The sample holds many counts of this clonotype. The gene calls are TRBV7-6 and TRBJ2-5, with unresolved D. Germline assignment: CDR1 SGHVS and CDR2 FNYEAQ. The CDR3 totals 15 residues. With 4 bases removed from V and 3 bases from J, the gap between germline ends came to 15 bases. The CDR3 here is CASSSRWVGEETQYF. The DNA for the CDR3 is TGTGCCAGCAGCTCCCGCTGGGTTGGCGAAGAGACCCAGTACTTC.

This clonotype was counted only a few times. The J gene is TRBJ1-6, the V gene TRBV6-6; D not resolved. V was clipped by 11 bases and J by 0 bases, with 11 bases between them. This CDR3 comprises 14 residues. Germline V gives CDR1 MNHNY, CDR2 SVGAGI (reference sequence). The CDR3 reads CAGWTSSYNSPLHF. The CDR3 coding sequence is TGTGCCGGCTGGACTAGCTCCTATAATTCACCCCTCCACTTT.

The table lists this clonotype with many counts. The chain is built from TRBV2 and TRBJ2-3, with TRBD1 matching over 8 bases. The CDR3 totals 16 residues. CDR1 and CDR2 (germline): SNHLY, FYNNEI. With V trimmed by 2 bases and J by 1 base, 5 bases remained unmatched. The CDR3 region has the DNA TGTGCCAGCAGTGAAACGCAGGGGGCTGGCACAGATACGCAGTATTTT. Translating it yields CASSETQGAGTDTQYF. The full variable domain, rest sourced from reference TRBV2 and TRBJ2-3, is EPEVTQTPSHQVTQMGQEVILRCVPISNHLYFYWYRQILGQKVEFLVSFYNNEISEKSEIFDDQFSVERPDGSNFTLKIRSTKLEDSAMYFCASSETQGAGTDTQYFGPGTRLTVL.

This clonotype appeared many times. The chain joins TRBV7-9 to TRBJ2-2, with D perhaps assigned TRBD1 or TRBD2 (6 bases each). V was trimmed by 11 bases and J by 1 base, leaving 14 bases between them. This CDR3 comprises 14 residues. Germline CDR1 reads SEHNR; CDR2 reads FQNEAQ (reference sequence). The CDR3 DNA is TGTGCCTTGGGGGGCCCCCGGAACACCGGGGAGCTGTTTTTT. Translating it yields CALGGPRNTGELFF.

The table lists this clonotype with many counts. The chain uses TRBV7-8 and TRBJ2-1; D perhaps matches TRBD2 (7 bases). Deletions cut 5 bases from V and 7 bases from J, with 21 bases between. CDR1 is SGHVS and CDR2 is FQNEAQ in the germline V gene. The CDR3 is 16 amino acids. The CDR3 region has the DNA TGTGCCAGCAGCCCCCGTGGGGGGGCCCCCTGGAATGAGCAGTTCTTC. Encoded protein: CASSPRGGAPWNEQFF.

This clonotype has just a few counts. V usage is TRBV2 and J usage is TRBJ2-2, with D tentatively TRBD2 (5 bases). The germline V gene has CDR1 SNHLY and CDR2 FYNNEI. This CDR3 region has 15 residues. V was trimmed by 6 bases and J by 2 bases, leaving 13 bases between them. CDR3 region: CASSPSRGNTGELFF. The DNA of the CDR3 is TGTGCCAGCAGCCCGAGCCGGGGAAACACCGGGGAGCTGTTTTTT.

CDR3 amino acids: CASRDRGTDTQYF. In nucleotides, the CDR3 is TGTGCCAGTAGGGACAGGGGAACAGATACGCAGTATTTT. This rearrangement joins TRBV19 to TRBJ2-3, with 9 bases matching TRBD1. V trimming: 6 bases; J trimming: 3 bases; junction bases outside the gene matches: 1. The CDR3 runs 13 residues. Germline CDR1 LNHDA, CDR2 SQIVND (reference sequence).

Here the CDR3 reads CSASLGGPLSNQPQHF. The CDR3, as DNA: TGCAGTGCTAGCCTGGGGGGGCCTTTAAGCAATCAGCCCCAGCATTTT. This chain connects TRBV20-1 to TRBJ1-5, with D possibly being TRBD1 (6 bases). This CDR3 region has 16 residues. The V end lost 3 bases, the J end lost 1 base, and 16 bases lay between the germline ends. Germline CDR1 reads DFQATT; CDR2 reads SNEGSKA (reference sequence).

This clonotype was seen ten or more times. V gene TRBV11-2 combines with J gene TRBJ1-1; D not resolved. Trimming removed 6 bases at V and 1 base at J, with 15 bases between. The CDR3 extends over 15 amino acids. The germline V gene has CDR1 SGHAT and CDR2 FQNNGV. CDR3 loop: CASSLEPGSNTEAFF. The CDR3 region has the DNA TGTGCCAGCAGTTTGGAACCCGGGTCGAACACTGAAGCTTTCTTT.

This clonotype was recorded a few times. V and J are TRBV20-1 and TRBJ2-3; weak D call: TRBD2 (5 bases). V lost 7 bases to trimming and J lost 2 bases, with 10 bases between them. Germline CDR1 DFQATT, CDR2 SNEGSKA (reference sequence). The CDR3 totals 12 residues. The CDR3 loop is CSGRRVTDTQYF. DNA for the CDR3: TGCAGTGGGAGGAGAGTCACAGATACGCAGTATTTT.

This clonotype occurred a few times. The gene calls are TRBV13 and TRBJ1-6; 7 bases are shared with TRBD1. Germline loops: CDR1 PRHDT, CDR2 FYEKMQ (reference sequence). The CDR3 consists of 17 residues. V gave up 1 base and J gave up 2 bases; unmatched junction bases: 5. CDR3 residues: CASSLDLQGAYNSPLHF. The CDR3 bases are TGTGCCAGCAGCTTAGATCTTCAGGGGGCCTATAATTCACCCCTCCACTTT.

V gene TRBV5-1 combines with J gene TRBJ2-2; D gene ambiguous. Germline CDR1 SGHRS, CDR2 YFSETQ. V was trimmed by 2 bases and J by 0 bases, leaving 8 bases between them. This CDR3 comprises 15 residues. The CDR3 nucleotides are TGCGCCAGCAGCTTAAAGTCGGCGAACACCGGGGAGCTGTTTTTT. Translation gives CASSLKSANTGELFF.

This clonotype was seen ten or more times. This sequence joins TRBV7-8 and TRBJ2-5, with 7 bases matching TRBD2. Trimming cost V 4 bases and J 2 bases; bases outside gene matches: 19. The CDR3 totals 19 residues. The germline gives CDR1 SGHVS, CDR2 FQNEAQ. The CDR3 bases are TGTGCCAGCAGCTCCGCCTCTGGCGGGAGCTGGCGGCTACAAGAGACCCAGTACTTC. This gives the protein CASSSASGGSWRLQETQYF.

The CDR3 region has the DNA TGCGCCAGCACCGCAGGGGGCGCGAGTACTGAAGCTTTCTTT. This encodes CASTAGGASTEAFF. The chain has TRBV5-1 and TRBJ1-1, with 8 bases matching TRBD1. Germline V gene sequence: CDR1 SGHRS, CDR2 YFSETQ. The CDR3 totals 14 residues. The V gene end was trimmed by 6 bases and the J gene end by 5 bases; junction bases not matched to a gene: 9.

V and J are TRBV19 and TRBJ2-1; D not certain. The CDR3 totals 17 residues. Germline CDR1 reads LNHDA; CDR2 reads SQIVND (reference sequence). Deletions cut 2 bases from V and 2 bases from J, with 16 bases between. The CDR3 DNA reads TGTGCCAGTAGTATACGTTTGGCGAATGTTCCCTACAATGAGCAGTTCTTC. It codes for CASSIRLANVPYNEQFF.

This clonotype occurred many times. The chain joins TRBV27 to TRBJ1-5; D remains unclear. V shed 3 bases and J shed 4 bases, with 10 bases lying between them. Germline CDR1 and CDR2: MNHEY and SMNVEV (reference sequence). CDR3 length: 14 amino acids. The CDR3 reads CASSFSERNQPQHF. DNA of the CDR3: TGTGCCAGCAGTTTTTCCGAACGTAATCAGCCCCAGCATTTT.

This clonotype was seen a handful of times. The chain couples TRBV6-6 to TRBJ1-1, with D possibly being TRBD1 (6 bases). The germline V gene encodes CDR1 MNHNY and CDR2 SVGAGI (reference sequence). Between the trimmed V and J ends, which lost 7 bases and 3 bases, there was a span of 15 bases. The CDR3 is 14 residues long. The CDR3 spells CASNQRDKYTEAFF. The CDR3 DNA reads TGTGCCAGCAACCAGCGGGACAAGTACACTGAAGCTTTCTTT.

This sequence joins TRBV5-5 and TRBJ1-6; D unclear. Germline CDR1 SGHKS, CDR2 YYEKEE (reference sequence). CDR3 length equals 11 residues. The V gene lost 4 bases and the J gene lost 14 bases, with 10 bases spanning the gap. The CDR3 DNA reads as TGTGCCAGCAGCCTCGAATATTCCCTCCACTTT. Its translation: CASSLEYSLHF.